Only one count was recorded for the clone carrying this T cell receptor beta chain. This sample stems from a study of siplizumab effects on memory and regulatory T cells. The junction had 9 bases not matched to a gene; V was cut back by 2 bases and J by 5 bases. Germline CDR1 and CDR2: MNHEY and SMNVEV (reference sequence). The CDR3 spans 16 residues. The assay was immunoSEQ multiplex PCR, and TCRdb's table has in-frame clones only and misses some. The sample contains about 120,000 clones, approximately 94% of which appear only once. The chain joins TRBV27 to TRBJ2-5, with TRBD1 matching 9 bases. The sequence derives from a human donor in good health. Sequencing was performed on non-Treg CD4+ T cells sorted from blood. The CDR3 sequence is CASSLTGGAPRETQYF. DNA of the CDR3: TGTGCCAGCAGTTTAACAGGGGGCGCCCCCAGGGAGACCCAGTACTTC.